Sequencing of this T cell receptor (beta chain) was carried out in a study of cytomegalovirus exposure and HLA in healthy donors. Study-level points and caveats: A prior analysis recorded that most TCR beta V segments were productive about 90% or about 30% of the time. Clonal expansion was found to be greater in HLA-associated TCR beta chains than in equally common others in a later analysis. Reports credit the classifier with highly specific, highly sensitive diagnosis of cytomegalovirus status. A later analysis found common viral pathogens apparently linked to several of the most significant clusters.

Amplification used 60 Vbeta primers and 13 Jbeta primers. Libraries were prepared by immunoSEQ multiplex PCR; TCRdb keeps only in-frame clonotypes and omits some of them. The sample carries some 130,000 clones, roughly 80% recorded once. This clone turned up a few times. Antigen unknown. The specimen was PBMCs. The clonotype was recovered from a middle-aged man in good health and CMV-seronegative.

CDR3 sequence (DNA): TGTGCCAGCAGCCAATTTTGGGGGGGTTCCTACGAGCAGTACTTC. It specifies CASSQFWGGSYEQYF. The chain combines TRBV16 with TRBJ2-7, with 7 bases that match TRBD2. Per germline, CDR1 KGHSY and CDR2 FQNENV. The junction had 4 bases not matched to a gene; V was cut back by 1 base and J by 1 base. The length of the CDR3 is 15 residues.